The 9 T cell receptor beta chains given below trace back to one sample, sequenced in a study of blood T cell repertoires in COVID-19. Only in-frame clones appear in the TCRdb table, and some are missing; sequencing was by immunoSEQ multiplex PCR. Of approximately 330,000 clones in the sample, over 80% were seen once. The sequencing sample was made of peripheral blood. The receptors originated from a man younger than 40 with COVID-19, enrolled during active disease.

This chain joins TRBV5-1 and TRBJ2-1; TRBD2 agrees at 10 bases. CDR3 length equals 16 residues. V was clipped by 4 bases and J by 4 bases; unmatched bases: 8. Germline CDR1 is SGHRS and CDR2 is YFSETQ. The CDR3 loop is CASSLASSGGYNEQFF. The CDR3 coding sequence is TGCGCCAGCAGCCTCGCGTCTAGCGGGGGATACAATGAGCAGTTCTTC.

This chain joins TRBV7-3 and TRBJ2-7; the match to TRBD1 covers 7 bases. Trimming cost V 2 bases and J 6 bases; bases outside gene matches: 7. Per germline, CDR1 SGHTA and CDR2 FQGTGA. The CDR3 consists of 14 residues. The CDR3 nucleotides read TGTGCCAGCAGCTTAGACAGGGTCGTGGGCGAGCAGTACTTC. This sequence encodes CASSLDRVVGEQYF. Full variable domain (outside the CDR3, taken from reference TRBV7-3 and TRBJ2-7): GAGVSQTPSNKVTEKGKYVELRCDPISGHTALYWYRQSLGQGPEFLIYFQGTGAADDSGLPNDRFFAVRPEGSVSTLKIQRTERGDSAVYLCASSLDRVVGEQYFGPGTRLTVT.

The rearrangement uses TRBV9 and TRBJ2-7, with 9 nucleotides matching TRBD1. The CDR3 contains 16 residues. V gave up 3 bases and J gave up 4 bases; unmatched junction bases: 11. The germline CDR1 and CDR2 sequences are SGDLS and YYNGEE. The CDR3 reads CASSASTGTGWYEQYF. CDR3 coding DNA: TGTGCCAGCAGCGCAAGTACCGGGACAGGGTGGTACGAGCAGTACTTC.

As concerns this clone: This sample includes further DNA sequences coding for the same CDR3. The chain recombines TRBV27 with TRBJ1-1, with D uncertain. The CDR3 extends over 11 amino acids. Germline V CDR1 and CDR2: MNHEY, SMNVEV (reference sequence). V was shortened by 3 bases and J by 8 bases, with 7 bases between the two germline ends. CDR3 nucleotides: TGTGCCAGCAGTTTTGGCGGAGAAGCTTTCTTT. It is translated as CASSFGGEAFF.

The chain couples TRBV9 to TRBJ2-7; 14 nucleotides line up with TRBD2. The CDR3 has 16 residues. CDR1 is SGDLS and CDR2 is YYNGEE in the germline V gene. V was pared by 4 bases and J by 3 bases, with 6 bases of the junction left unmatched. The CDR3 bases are TGTGCCAGCAGCCCCCGAGGGACTAGCGGGAGCTACGAGCAGTACTTC. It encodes CASSPRGTSGSYEQYF.

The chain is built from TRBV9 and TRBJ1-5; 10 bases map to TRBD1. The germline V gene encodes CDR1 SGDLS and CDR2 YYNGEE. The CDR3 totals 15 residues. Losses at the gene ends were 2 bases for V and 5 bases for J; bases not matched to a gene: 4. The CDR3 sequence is CASSVAGTGDQPQHF. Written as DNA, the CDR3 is TGTGCCAGCAGCGTCGCGGGGACAGGGGATCAGCCCCAGCATTTT.

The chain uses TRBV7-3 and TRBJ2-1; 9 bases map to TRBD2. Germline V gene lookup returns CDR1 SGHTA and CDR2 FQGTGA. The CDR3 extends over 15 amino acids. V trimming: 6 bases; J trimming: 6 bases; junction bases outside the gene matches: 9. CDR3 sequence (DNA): TGTGCCAGCAGGGTCTTTCGCGGGGGGGCCAATGAGCAGTTCTTC. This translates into CASRVFRGGANEQFF.

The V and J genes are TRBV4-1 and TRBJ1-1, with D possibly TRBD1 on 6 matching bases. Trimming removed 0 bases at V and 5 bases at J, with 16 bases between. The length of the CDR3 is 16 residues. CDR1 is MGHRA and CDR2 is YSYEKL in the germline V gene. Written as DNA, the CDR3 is TGCGCCAGCAGCCAAGAGGGGAGGGGGGGTAGAACTGAAGCTTTCTTT. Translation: CASSQEGRGGRTEAFF.

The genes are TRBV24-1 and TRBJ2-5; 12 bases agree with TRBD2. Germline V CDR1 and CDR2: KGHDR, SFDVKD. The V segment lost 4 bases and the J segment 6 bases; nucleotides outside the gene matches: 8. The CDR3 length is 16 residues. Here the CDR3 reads CATSDSSGGAGKTQYF. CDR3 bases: TGTGCCACCAGTGACTCTAGCGGGGGGGCTGGAAAGACCCAGTACTTC.